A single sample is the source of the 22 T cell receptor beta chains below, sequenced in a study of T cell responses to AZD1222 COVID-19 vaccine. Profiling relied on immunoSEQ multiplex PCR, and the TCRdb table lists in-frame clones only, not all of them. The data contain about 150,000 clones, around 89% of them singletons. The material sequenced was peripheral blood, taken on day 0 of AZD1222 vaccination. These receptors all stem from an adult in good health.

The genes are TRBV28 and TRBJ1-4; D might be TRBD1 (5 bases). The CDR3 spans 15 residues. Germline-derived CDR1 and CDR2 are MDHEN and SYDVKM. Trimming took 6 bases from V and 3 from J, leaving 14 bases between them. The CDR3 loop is CASRPRGTANEKLFF. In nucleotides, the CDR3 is TGTGCCAGCAGGCCAAGGGGCACCGCTAATGAAAAACTGTTTTTT. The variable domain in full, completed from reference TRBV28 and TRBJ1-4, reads DVKVTQSSRYLVKRTGEKVFLECVQDMDHENMFWYRQDPGLGLRLIYFSYDVKMKEKGDIPEGYSVSREKKERFSLILESASTNQTSMYLCASRPRGTANEKLFFGSGTQLSVL.

CDR3 DNA: TGTGCCAGCAGCTGGGCCCCTAGGGACACTGAAGCTTTCTTT. Its translation is CASSWAPRDTEAFF. The chain joins TRBV5-5 to TRBJ1-1; D remains unclear. This CDR3 has 14 amino acids. The V and J ends lost 3 bases and 3 bases respectively, with 12 bases between them. CDR1 and CDR2 (germline): SGHKS, YYEKEE (reference sequence).

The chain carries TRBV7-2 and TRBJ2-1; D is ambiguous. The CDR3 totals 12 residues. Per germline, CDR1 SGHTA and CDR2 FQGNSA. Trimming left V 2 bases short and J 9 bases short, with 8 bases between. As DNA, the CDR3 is TGTGCCAGCAGCTTACTTATGGGTGAGCAGTTCTTC. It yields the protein CASSLLMGEQFF.

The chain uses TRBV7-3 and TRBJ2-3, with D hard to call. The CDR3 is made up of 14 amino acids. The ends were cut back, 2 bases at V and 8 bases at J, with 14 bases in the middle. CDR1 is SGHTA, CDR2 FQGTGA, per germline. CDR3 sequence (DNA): TGTGCCAGCAGCTTAGATCACTTTTCTGCTACGCAGTATTTT. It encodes CASSLDHFSATQYF.

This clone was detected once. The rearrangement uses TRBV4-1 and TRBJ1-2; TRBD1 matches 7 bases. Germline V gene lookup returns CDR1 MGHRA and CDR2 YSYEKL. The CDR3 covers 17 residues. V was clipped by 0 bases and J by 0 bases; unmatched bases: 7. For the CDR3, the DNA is TGCGCCAGCAGCCAAGACACAGGGGTGATAACTAACTATGGCTACACCTTC. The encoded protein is CASSQDTGVITNYGYTF.

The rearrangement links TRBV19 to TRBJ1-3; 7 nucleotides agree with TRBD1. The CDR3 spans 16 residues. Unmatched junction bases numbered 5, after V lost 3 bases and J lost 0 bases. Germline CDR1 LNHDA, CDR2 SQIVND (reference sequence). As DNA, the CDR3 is TGTGCCAGTAGTATGACAGGGCGAAACTCTGGAAACACCATATATTTT. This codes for CASSMTGRNSGNTIYF.

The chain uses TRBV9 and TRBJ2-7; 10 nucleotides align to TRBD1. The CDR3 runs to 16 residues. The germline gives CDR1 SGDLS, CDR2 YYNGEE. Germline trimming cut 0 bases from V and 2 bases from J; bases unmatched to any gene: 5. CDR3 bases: TGTGCCAGCAGCGTAGCTGGGACAGGGGCCCCCTACGAGCAGTACTTC. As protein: CASSVAGTGAPYEQYF. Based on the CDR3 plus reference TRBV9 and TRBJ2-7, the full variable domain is DSGVTQTPKHLITATGQRVTLRCSPRSGDLSVYWYQQSLDQGLQFLIQYYNGEERAKGNILERFSAQQFPDLHSELNLSSLELGDSALYFCASSVAGTGAPYEQYFGPGTRLTVT.

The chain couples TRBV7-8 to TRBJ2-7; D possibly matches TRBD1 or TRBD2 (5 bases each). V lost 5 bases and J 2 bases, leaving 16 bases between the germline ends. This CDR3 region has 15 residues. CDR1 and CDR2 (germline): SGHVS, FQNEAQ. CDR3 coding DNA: TGTGCCAGCAGCATGACCGGGACGGAGACCTACGAGCAGTACTTC. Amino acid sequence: CASSMTGTETYEQYF.

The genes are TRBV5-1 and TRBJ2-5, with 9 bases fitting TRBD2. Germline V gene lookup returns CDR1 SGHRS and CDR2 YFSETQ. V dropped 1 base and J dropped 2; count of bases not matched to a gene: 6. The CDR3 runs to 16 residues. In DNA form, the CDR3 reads TGCGCCAGCAGCTTGATGGGACTAGCATTGCAAGAGACCCAGTACTTC. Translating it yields CASSLMGLALQETQYF.

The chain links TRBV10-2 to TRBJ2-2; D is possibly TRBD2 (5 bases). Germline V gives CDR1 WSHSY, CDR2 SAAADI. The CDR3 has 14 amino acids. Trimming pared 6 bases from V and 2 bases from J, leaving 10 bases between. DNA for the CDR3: TGCGCCAGCAGGGAGGTAGCAAACACCGGGGAGCTGTTTTTT. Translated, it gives CASREVANTGELFF.

Here the CDR3 reads CASSRRQSYEQYF. In DNA form, the CDR3 reads TGCGCCAGCAGCAGGCGACAGTCCTACGAGCAGTACTTC. The chain couples TRBV5-1 to TRBJ2-7; possible D gene TRBD1, 5 bases. CDR3 length: 13 residues. Germline V gives CDR1 SGHRS, CDR2 YFSETQ. V lost 4 bases and J lost 1, with 9 bases in between. Full variable domain (missing parts from reference TRBV5-1 and TRBJ2-7): KAGVTQTPRYLIKTRGQQVTLSCSPISGHRSVSWYQQTPGQGLQFLFEYFSETQRNKGNFPGRFSGRQFSNSRSEMNVSTLELGDSALYLCASSRRQSYEQYFGPGTRLTVT.

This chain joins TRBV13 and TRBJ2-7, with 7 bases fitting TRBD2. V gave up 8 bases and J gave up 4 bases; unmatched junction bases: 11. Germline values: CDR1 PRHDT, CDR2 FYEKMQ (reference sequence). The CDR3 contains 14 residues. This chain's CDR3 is CASQLGLAEYEQYF. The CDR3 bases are TGTGCCAGCCAACTGGGGCTAGCGGAGTACGAGCAGTACTTC.

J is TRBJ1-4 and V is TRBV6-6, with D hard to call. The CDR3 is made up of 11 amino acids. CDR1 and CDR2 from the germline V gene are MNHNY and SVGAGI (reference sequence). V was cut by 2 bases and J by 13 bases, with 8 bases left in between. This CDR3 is CASSYGDGLFF. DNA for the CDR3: TGTGCCAGCAGTTACGGGGATGGACTGTTTTTT.

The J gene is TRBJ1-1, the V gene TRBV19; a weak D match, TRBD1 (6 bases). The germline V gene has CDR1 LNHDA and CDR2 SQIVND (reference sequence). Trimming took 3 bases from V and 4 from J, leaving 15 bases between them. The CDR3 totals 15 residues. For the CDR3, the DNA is TGTGCCAGTAGTATCCCCCGGGGGGCGTTCACTGAAGCTTTCTTT. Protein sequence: CASSIPRGAFTEAFF.

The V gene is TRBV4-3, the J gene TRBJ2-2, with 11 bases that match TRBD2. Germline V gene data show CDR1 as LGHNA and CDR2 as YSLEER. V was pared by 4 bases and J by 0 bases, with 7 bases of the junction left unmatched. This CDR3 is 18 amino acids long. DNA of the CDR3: TGCGCCAGCAGCCGGTCGCTAGCGGGGGGACCGAACACCGGGGAGCTGTTTTTT. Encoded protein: CASSRSLAGGPNTGELFF.

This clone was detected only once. CDR3 region: CASSLGQGKAEAFF. CDR3 nucleotide sequence: TGTGCCAGCAGTTTGGGGCAGGGAAAGGCTGAAGCTTTCTTT. This chain connects TRBV28 to TRBJ1-1; maybe TRBD1 (5 bases). The V gene lost 3 bases and the J gene lost 6 bases, with 14 bases spanning the gap. Per the germline V gene, CDR1 is MDHEN and CDR2 is SYDVKM. CDR3 length: 14 residues.

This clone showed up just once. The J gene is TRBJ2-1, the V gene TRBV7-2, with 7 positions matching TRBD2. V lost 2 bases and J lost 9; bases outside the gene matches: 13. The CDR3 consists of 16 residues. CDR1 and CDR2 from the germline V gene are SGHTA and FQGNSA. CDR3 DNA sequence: TGTGCCAGCAGCTTATCTGGGCTCGTAGCGGGCAGTGAGCAGTTCTTC. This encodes CASSLSGLVAGSEQFF.

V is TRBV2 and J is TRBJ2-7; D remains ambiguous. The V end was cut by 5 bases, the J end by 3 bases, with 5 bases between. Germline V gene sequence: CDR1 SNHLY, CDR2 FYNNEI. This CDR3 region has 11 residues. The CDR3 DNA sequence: TGTGCCAGCAGTCCCTACTACGAGCAGTACTTC. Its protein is CASSPYYEQYF. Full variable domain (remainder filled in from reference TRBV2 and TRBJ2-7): EPEVTQTPSHQVTQMGQEVILRCVPISNHLYFYWYRQILGQKVEFLVSFYNNEISEKSEIFDDQFSVERPDGSNFTLKIRSTKLEDSAMYFCASSPYYEQYFGPGTRLTVT.

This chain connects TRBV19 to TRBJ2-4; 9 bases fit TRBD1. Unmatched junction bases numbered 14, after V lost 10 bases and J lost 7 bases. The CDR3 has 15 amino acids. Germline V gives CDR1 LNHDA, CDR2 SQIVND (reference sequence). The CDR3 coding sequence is TGTGCCACCCAGGCCGGGACAGGGTCTTTCAACATTCAGTACTTC. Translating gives CATQAGTGSFNIQYF.

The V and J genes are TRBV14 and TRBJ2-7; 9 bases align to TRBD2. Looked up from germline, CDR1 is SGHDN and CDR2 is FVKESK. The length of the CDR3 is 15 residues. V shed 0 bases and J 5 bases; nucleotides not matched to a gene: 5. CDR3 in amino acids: CASSQDETSGNEQYF. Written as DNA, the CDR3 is TGTGCCAGCAGCCAAGACGAGACTAGCGGTAACGAGCAGTACTTC. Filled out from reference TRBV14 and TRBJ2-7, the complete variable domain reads EAGVTQFPSHSVIEKGQTVTLRCDPISGHDNLYWYRRVMGKEIKFLLHFVKESKQDESGMPNNRFLAERTGGTYSTLKVQPAELEDSGVYFCASSQDETSGNEQYFGPGTRLTVT.

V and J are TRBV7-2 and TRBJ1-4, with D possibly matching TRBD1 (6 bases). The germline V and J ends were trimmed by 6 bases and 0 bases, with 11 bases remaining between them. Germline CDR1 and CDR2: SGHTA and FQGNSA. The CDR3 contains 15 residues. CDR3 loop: CASRPTGPTNEKLFF. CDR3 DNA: TGTGCCAGCAGACCAACAGGGCCAACTAATGAAAAACTGTTTTTT.

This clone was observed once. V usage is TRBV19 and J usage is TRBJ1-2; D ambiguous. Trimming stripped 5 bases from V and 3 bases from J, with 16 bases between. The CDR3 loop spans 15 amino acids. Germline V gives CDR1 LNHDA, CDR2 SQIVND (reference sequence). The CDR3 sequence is CASSREPVFDYGYTF. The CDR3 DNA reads TGTGCCAGTAGTCGGGAACCTGTTTTTGACTATGGCTACACCTTC.